This T cell receptor beta chain is from a study of T cells after yellow fever vaccination. About the study: Low-cell-number fractions underwent preparation using SMART-Seq v4 Ultra Low Input. Findings and limits, study-wide: Some clonotypes were seen in both the CD4 and the CD8 compartments. These made up a small share and likely arose from convergent recombination.

In the case of this clonotype: Antigen unknown.

The CDR3 is made up of 15 amino acids. In germline, CDR1 is DFQATT, CDR2 SNEGSKA (reference sequence). The ends were cut back, 0 bases at V and 4 bases at J, with 13 bases in the middle. For TCR, cDNA came from 5'RACE template switching, which added a universal primer site and UMIs. TCRdb re-called the 5' RACE reads through MiXCR, storing one row per CDR3 protein. The table lists approximately 180,000 distinct CDR3 sequences, roughly 6.2% of them singletons. Specimen: CD4+ T cells sorted from PBMCs, collected on the day of the first yellow fever vaccination. The V and J genes are TRBV20-1 and TRBJ2-1, with D perhaps matching TRBD1 or TRBD2 (5 bases each). This TCR was sampled from a man younger than 30 who received the YFV17D yellow fever vaccine. The CDR3 sequence: CSAREPIGGYNEQFF. The CDR3 nucleotides read TGCAGTGCTAGAGAACCGATTGGGGGATACAATGAGCAGTTCTTC.